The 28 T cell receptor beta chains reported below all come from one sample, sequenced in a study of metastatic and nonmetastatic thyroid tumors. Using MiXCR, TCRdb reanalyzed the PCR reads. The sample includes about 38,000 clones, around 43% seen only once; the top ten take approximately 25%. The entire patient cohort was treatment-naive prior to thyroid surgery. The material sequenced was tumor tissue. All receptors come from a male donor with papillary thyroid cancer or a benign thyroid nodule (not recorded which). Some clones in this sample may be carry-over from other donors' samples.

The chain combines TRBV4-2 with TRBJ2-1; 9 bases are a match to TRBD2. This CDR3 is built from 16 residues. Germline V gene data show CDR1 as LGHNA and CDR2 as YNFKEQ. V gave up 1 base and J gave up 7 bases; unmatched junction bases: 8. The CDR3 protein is CASSQGLAGGQNEQFF. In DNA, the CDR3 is TGTGCCAGCAGCCAAGGGTTGGCGGGAGGGCAAAATGAGCAGTTCTTC.

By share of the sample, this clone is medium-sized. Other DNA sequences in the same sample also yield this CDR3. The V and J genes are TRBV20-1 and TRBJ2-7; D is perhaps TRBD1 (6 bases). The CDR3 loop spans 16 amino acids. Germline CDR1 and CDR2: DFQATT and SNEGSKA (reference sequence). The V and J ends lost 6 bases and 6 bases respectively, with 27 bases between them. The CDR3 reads CSAPPDFLQGAGEQYF. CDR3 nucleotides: TGCAGTGCCCCCCCCGATTTTTTACAGGGCGCGGGCGAGCAGTACTTC.

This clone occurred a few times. The CDR3 sequence is CASSPGRHSGNTIYF. The CDR3 DNA reads TGTGCCAGCAGCCCGGGGAGGCATTCTGGAAACACCATATATTTT. The rearrangement uses TRBV11-2 and TRBJ1-3, with D unresolved. V was cut by 5 bases and J by 1 base, with 12 bases left in between. Germline CDR1 is SGHAT and CDR2 is FQNNGV. CDR3 length: 15 residues. The variable domain in full, with the rest retrieved from reference TRBV11-2 and TRBJ1-3, is EAGVAQSPRYKIIEKRQSVAFWCNPISGHATLYWYQQILGQGPKLLIQFQNNGVVDDSQLPKDRFSAERLKGVDSTLKIQPAKLEDSAVYLCASSPGRHSGNTIYFGEGSWLTVV.

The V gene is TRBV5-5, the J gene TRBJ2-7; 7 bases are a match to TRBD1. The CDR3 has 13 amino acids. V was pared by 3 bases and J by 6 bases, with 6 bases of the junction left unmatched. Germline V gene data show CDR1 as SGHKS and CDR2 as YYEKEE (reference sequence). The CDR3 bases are TGTGCCAGCAGCTGGGGACAGTTCGGCGAGCAGTACTTC. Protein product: CASSWGQFGEQYF.

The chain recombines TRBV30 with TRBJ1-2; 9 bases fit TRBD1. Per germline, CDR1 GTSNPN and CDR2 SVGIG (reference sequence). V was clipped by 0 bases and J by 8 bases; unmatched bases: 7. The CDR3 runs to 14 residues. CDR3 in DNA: TGTGCCTGGAGTGTAGGAGGACAGGGGAACGGCTACACCTTC. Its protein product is CAWSVGGQGNGYTF.

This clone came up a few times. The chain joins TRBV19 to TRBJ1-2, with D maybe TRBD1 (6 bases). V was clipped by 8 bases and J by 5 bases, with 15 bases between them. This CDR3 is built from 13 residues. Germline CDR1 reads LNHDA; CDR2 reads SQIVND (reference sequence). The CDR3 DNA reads TGTGCCAGTCGCGGACAGATAATTTATGGCTACACCTTC. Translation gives CASRGQIIYGYTF.

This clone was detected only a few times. The CDR3 reads CSARDWTSGGKTQYF. The CDR3 DNA sequence: TGCAGTGCTAGAGATTGGACTAGCGGGGGAAAGACCCAGTACTTC. The chain couples TRBV20-1 to TRBJ2-5, with 13 bases lining up with TRBD2. The germline CDR1 and CDR2 sequences are DFQATT and SNEGSKA (reference sequence). This CDR3 contains 15 residues. V lost 0 bases, J lost 6 bases, and 4 bases stayed unmatched.

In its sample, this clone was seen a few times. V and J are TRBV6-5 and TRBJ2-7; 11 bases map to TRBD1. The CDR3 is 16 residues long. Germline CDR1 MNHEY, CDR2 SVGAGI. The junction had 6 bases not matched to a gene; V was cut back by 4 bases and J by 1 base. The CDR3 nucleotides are TGTGCCAGCAGTTCACACGGACAGGGGGCGTCCTACGAGCAGTACTTC. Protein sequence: CASSSHGQGASYEQYF.

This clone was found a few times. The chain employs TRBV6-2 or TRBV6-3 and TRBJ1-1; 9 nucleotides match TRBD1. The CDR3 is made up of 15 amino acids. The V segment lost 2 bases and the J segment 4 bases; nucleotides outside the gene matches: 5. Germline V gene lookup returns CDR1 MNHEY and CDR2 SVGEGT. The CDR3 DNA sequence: TGTGCCAGCAGTTACAAGGACAGGGGCGGCACTGAAGCTTTCTTT. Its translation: CASSYKDRGGTEAFF.

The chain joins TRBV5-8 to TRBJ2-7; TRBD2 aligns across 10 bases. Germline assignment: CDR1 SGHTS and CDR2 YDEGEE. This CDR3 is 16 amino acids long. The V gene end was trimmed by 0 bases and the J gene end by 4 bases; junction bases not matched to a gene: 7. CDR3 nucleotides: TGTGCCAGCAGCTTGGTGAGGCCTAGCGGGAGTTACGAGCAGTACTTC. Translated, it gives CASSLVRPSGSYEQYF.

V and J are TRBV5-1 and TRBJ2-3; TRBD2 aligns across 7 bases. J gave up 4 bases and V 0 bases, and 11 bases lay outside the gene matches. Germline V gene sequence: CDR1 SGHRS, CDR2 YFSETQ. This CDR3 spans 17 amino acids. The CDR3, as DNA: TGCGCCAGCAGCTTGGCGGTTATCGGCGGGAGCGCAGATACGCAGTATTTT. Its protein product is CASSLAVIGGSADTQYF. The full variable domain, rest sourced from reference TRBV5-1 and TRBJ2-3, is KAGVTQTPRYLIKTRGQQVTLSCSPISGHRSVSWYQQTPGQGLQFLFEYFSETQRNKGNFPGRFSGRQFSNSRSEMNVSTLELGDSALYLCASSLAVIGGSADTQYFGPGTRLTVL.

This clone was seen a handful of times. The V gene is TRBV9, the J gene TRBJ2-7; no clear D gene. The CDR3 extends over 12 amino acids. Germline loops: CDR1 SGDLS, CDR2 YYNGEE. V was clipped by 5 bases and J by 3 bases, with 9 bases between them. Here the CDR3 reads CASSGGNYEQYF. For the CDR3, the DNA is TGTGCCAGCAGTGGCGGAAACTACGAGCAGTACTTC.

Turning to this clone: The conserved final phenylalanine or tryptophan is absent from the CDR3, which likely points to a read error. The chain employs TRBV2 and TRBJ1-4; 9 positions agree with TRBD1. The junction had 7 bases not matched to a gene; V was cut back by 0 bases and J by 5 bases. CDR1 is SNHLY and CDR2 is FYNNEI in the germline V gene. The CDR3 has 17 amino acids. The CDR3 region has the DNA TGTGCCAGCAGTGAAGCGCCTCCGGGACAGGGAAATGAAAAACTGTTTTTA. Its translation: CASSEAPPGQGNEKLFL.

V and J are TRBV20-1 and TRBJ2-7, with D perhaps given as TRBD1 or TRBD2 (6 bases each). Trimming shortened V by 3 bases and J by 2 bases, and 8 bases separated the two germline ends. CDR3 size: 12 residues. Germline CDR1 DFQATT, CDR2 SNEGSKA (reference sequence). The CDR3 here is CSASGGTYEQYF. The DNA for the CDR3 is TGCAGTGCTAGCGGGGGCACCTACGAGCAGTACTTC.

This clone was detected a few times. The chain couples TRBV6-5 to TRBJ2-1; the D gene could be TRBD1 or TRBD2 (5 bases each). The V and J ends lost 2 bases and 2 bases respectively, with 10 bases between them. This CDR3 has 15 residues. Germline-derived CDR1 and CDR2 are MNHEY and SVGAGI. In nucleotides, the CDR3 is TGTGCCAGCAGTTACGGGGACCTAGCCTACAATGAGCAGTTCTTC. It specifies CASSYGDLAYNEQFF.

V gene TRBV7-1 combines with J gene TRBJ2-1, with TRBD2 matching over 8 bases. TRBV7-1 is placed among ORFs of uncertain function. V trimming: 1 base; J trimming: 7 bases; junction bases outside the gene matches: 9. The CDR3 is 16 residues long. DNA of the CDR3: TGTGCCAGCAGCTCAGAGCTCACGGGACTAGTTAATGAGCAGTTCTTC. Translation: CASSSELTGLVNEQFF.

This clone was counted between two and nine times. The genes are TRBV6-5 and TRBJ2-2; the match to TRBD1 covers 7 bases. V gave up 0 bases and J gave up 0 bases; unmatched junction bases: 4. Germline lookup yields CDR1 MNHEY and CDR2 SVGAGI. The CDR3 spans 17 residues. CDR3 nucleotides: TGTGCCAGCAGTTACTCCCAGGGGACAGCGAACACCGGGGAGCTGTTTTTT. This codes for CASSYSQGTANTGELFF.

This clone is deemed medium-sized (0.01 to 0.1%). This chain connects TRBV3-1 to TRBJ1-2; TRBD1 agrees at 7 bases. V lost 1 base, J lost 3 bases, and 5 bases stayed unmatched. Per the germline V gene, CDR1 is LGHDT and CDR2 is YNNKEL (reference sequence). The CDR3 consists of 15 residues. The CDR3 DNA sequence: TGTGCCAGCAGCCAAGCCTCTGGACAGGACTATGGCTACACCTTC. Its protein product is CASSQASGQDYGYTF. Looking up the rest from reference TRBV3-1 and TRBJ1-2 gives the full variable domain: DTAVSQTPKYLVTQMGNDKSIKCEQNLGHDTMYWYKQDSKKFLKIMFSYNNKELIINETVPNRFSPKSPDKAHLNLHINSLELGDSAVYFCASSQASGQDYGYTFGSGTRLTVV.

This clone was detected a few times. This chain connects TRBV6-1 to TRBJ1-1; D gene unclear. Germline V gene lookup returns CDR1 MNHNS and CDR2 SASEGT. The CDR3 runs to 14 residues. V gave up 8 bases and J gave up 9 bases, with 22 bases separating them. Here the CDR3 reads CASSPDGGQSKAFF. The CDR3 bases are TGTGCCAGCTCTCCCGATGGAGGGCAAAGTAAAGCTTTCTTT.

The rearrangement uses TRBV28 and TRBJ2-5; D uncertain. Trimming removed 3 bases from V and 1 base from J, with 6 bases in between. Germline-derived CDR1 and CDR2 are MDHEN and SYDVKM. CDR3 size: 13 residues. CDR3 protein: CASSFSSQETQYF. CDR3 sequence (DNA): TGTGCCAGCAGTTTTAGCAGCCAAGAGACCCAGTACTTC. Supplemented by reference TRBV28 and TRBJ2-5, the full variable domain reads DVKVTQSSRYLVKRTGEKVFLECVQDMDHENMFWYRQDPGLGLRLIYFSYDVKMKEKGDIPEGYSVSREKKERFSLILESASTNQTSMYLCASSFSSQETQYFGPGTRLLVL.

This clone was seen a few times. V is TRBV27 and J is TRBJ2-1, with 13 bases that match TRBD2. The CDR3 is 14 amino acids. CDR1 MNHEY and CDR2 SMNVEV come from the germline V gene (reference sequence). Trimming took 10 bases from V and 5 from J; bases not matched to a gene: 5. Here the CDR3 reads CATGGTSGNNEQFF. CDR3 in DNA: TGTGCCACGGGGGGGACTAGCGGGAACAATGAGCAGTTCTTC.

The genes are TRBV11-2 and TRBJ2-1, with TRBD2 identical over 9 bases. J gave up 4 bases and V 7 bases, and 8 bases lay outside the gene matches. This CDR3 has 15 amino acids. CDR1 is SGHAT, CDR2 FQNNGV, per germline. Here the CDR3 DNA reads TGTGCCAGCACCTCCGGACTAGCGACTTACAATGAGCAGTTCTTC. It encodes CASTSGLATYNEQFF.

CDR3 protein: CASSLRATTNQPQHF. The CDR3 bases are TGTGCCAGTAGTTTGCGGGCCACGACTAATCAGCCCCAGCATTTT. The chain employs TRBV19 and TRBJ1-5; D call uncertain. This CDR3 has 15 residues. CDR1 and CDR2 (germline): LNHDA, SQIVND (reference sequence). Trimming removed 5 bases from V and 4 bases from J, with 15 bases in between.

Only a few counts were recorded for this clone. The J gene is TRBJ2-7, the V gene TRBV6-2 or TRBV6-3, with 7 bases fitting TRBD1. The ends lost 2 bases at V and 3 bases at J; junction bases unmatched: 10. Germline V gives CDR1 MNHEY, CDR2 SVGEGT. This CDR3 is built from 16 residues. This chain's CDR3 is CASSYLRGLKSYEQYF. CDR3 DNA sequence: TGTGCCAGCAGTTACCTTAGGGGGCTAAAAAGCTACGAGCAGTACTTC.

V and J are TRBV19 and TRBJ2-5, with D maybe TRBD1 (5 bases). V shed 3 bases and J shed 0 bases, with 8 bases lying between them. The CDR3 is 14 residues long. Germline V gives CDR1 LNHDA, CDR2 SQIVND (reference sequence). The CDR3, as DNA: TGTGCCAGTAGTATGGACAACTACCAAGAGACCCAGTACTTC. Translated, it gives CASSMDNYQETQYF. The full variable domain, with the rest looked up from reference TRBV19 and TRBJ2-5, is DGGITQSPKYLFRKEGQNVTLSCEQNLNHDAMYWYRQDPGQGLRLIYYSQIVNDFQKGDIAEGYSVSREKKESFPLTVTSAQKNPTAFYLCASSMDNYQETQYFGPGTRLLVL.

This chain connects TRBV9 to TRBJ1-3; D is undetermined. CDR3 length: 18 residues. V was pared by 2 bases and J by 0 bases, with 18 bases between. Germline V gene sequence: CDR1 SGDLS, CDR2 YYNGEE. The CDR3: CASSVAPIGSTSGNTIYF. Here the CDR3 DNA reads TGTGCCAGCAGCGTCGCCCCTATCGGTTCTACCTCTGGAAACACCATATATTTT.

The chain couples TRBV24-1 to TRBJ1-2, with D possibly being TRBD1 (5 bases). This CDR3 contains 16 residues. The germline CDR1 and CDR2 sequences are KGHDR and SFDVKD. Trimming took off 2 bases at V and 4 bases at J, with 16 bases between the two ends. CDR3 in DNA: TGTGCCACCAGTGATTCTGCCCGGGACGCCACCTATGGCTACACCTTC. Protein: CATSDSARDATYGYTF.

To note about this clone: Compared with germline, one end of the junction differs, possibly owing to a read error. DNA of the CDR3: TGTGCCAGCAGCTTATATGTGGGTGAGCGGTACTTC. Protein sequence: CASSLYVGERYF. The rearrangement links TRBV11-2 to TRBJ2-7; D remains unclear. The CDR3 runs to 12 residues. Germline CDR1 and CDR2: SGHAT and FQNNGV. The complete variable domain, with remaining parts taken from reference TRBV11-2 and TRBJ2-7, reads EAGVAQSPRYKIIEKRQSVAFWCNPISGHATLYWYQQILGQGPKLLIQFQNNGVVDDSQLPKDRFSAERLKGVDSTLKIQPAKLEDSAVYLCASSLYVGERYFGPGTRLTVT.